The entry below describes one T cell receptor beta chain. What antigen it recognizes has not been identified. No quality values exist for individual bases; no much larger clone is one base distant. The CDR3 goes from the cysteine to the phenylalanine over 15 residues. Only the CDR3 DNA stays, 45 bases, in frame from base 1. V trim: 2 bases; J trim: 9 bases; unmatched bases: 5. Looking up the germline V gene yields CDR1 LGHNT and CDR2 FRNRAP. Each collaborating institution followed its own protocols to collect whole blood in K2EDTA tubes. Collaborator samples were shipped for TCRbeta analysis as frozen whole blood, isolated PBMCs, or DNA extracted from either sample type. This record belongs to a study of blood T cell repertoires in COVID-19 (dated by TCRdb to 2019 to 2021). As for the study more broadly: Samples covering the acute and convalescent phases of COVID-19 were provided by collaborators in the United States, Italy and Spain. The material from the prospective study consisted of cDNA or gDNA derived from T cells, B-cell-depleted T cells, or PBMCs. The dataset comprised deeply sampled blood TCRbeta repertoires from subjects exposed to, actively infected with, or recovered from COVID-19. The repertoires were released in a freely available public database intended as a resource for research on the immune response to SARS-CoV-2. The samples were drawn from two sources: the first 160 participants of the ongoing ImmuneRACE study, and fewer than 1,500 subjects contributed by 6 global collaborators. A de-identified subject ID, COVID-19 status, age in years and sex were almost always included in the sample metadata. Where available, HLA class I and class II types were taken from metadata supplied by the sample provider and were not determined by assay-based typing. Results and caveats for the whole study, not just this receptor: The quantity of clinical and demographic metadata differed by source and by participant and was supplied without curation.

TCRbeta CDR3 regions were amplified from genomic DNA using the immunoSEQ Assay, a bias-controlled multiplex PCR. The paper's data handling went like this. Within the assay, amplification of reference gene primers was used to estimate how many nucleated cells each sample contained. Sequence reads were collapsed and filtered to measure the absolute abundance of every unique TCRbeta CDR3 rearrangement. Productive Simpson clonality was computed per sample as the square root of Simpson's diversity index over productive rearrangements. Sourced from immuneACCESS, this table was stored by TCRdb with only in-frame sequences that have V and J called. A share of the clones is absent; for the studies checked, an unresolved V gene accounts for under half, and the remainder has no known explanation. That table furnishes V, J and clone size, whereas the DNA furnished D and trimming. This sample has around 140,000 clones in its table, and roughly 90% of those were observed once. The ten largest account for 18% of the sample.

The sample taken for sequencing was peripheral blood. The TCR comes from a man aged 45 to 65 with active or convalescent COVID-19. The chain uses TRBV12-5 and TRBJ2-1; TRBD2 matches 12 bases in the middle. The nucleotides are TGTGCTAGTGGTTTGATACTAGCGGGGGGTCGTGAGCAGTTCTTC. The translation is CASGLILAGGREQFF. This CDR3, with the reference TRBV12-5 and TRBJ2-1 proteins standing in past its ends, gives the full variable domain DARVTQTPRHKVTEMGQEVTMRCQPILGHNTVFWYRQTMMQGLELLAYFRNRAPLDDSGMPKDRFSAEMPDATLATLKIQPSEPRDSAVYFCASGLILAGGREQFFGPGTRLTVL.